Listed below are T cell receptor beta chains from one sample, sequenced in a study of T cell repertoires in cytomegalovirus infection. In TCRdb, the reads were re-called with MiXCR into one record per CDR3 protein. The repertoire consists of approximately 260,000 distinct CDR3 sequences, with approximately 15% occurring once and the leading ten covering approximately 44%. The specimen sequenced was CD8+ T cells from PBMCs. These receptors originate from a human donor in good health (CMV status not recorded). Some clones in this sample may be carry-over from other donors' samples. The CDR3 runs from the conserved cysteine through the conserved F or W. Fields, in order: CDR3 DNA, CDR3 protein, D gene, CDR3 length, clone size, V gene, J gene. A D gene is named only where the DNA matches it firmly. Clone size, where shown, is once, few, many, or a class for clones that have expanded.

CDR3 DNA: TGTGCCAGCAGCAAGACAGTCCCTGAAGCTTTCTTT
CDR3 protein: CASSKTVPEAFF
D gene: -
CDR3 length: 12
clone size: many
V gene: TRBV6-1
J gene: TRBJ1-1

CDR3 DNA: TGTGCCAGCAGTCCCGGGACAGGGTATAATTCACCCCTCCACTTT
CDR3 protein: CASSPGTGYNSPLHF
D gene: TRBD1
CDR3 length: 15
clone size: many
V gene: TRBV27
J gene: TRBJ1-6

CDR3 DNA: TGTGCCAGCAGCCAAGGTCTTACAAAGGGCAGATCCTACAATGAGCAGTTCTTC
CDR3 protein: CASSQGLTKGRSYNEQFF
D gene: -
CDR3 length: 18
clone size: -
V gene: TRBV4-2
J gene: TRBJ2-1

CDR3 DNA: TGTGCCAGCACCCCCCTCGGCGGGGGGACTGCAGATACGCAGTATTTT
CDR3 protein: CASTPLGGGTADTQYF
D gene: TRBD2
CDR3 length: 16
clone size: many
V gene: TRBV6-6
J gene: TRBJ2-3

CDR3 DNA: TGTGCCAGCAGTTCTGATTTGGGACCAGATACGCAGTATTTT
CDR3 protein: CASSSDLGPDTQYF
D gene: -
CDR3 length: 14
clone size: -
V gene: TRBV27
J gene: TRBJ2-3

CDR3 DNA: TGCAGCGTTGAACCCAGGGGTTCTGGGGCCAACGTCCTGACTTTC
CDR3 protein: CSVEPRGSGANVLTF
D gene: -
CDR3 length: 15
clone size: few
V gene: TRBV29-1
J gene: TRBJ2-6

CDR3 DNA: TGTGCCAGCAGAGAGGGGGTAAACACTGAAGCTTTCTTT
CDR3 protein: CASREGVNTEAFF
D gene: -
CDR3 length: 13
clone size: many
V gene: TRBV7-8
J gene: TRBJ1-1

CDR3 DNA: TGTGCCAGCAGTTACTCGACTACTAGCGGGGTATACGAGCAGTACTTC
CDR3 protein: CASSYSTTSGVYEQYF
D gene: TRBD2
CDR3 length: 16
clone size: -
V gene: TRBV6-5
J gene: TRBJ2-7

CDR3 DNA: TGCGCCAGCAGAACCCTTTTTGCAGCTGTCGGGGAGCTGTTTTTT
CDR3 protein: CASRTLFAAVGELFF
D gene: -
CDR3 length: 15
clone size: -
V gene: TRBV5-1
J gene: TRBJ2-2

CDR3 DNA: TGTGCCAGCAGCTTACGGGGCTGGAACACTGAAGCTTTCTTT
CDR3 protein: CASSLRGWNTEAFF
D gene: -
CDR3 length: 14
clone size: -
V gene: TRBV13
J gene: TRBJ1-1

CDR3 DNA: TGTGCCAGCAGCTTTTGGGGTAGCGGGGGCTACGAGCAGTACTTC
CDR3 protein: CASSFWGSGGYEQYF
D gene: TRBD2
CDR3 length: 15
clone size: many
V gene: TRBV7-2
J gene: TRBJ2-7

CDR3 DNA: TGTGCCAGCAGTGAGTTACAGGCCGGGACCGGGGAGCTGTTTTTT
CDR3 protein: CASSELQAGTGELFF
D gene: -
CDR3 length: 15
clone size: -
V gene: TRBV2
J gene: TRBJ2-2

CDR3 DNA: TGTGCCAGCAGTTACGGGCGCGGCTTTCGGTATGGCTACACCTTC
CDR3 protein: CASSYGRGFRYGYTF
D gene: -
CDR3 length: 15
clone size: -
V gene: TRBV6-5
J gene: TRBJ1-2

CDR3 DNA: TGTGCCAGCAACCCAGGGGTACTTAGCACTGAAGCTTTCTTT
CDR3 protein: CASNPGVLSTEAFF
D gene: -
CDR3 length: 14
clone size: -
V gene: TRBV6-2/TRBV6-3
J gene: TRBJ1-1

CDR3 DNA: TGCGCCAGCAGCCAAGAGGACCCCGACGAGGGATTTGGAAACATTCAGTACTTC
CDR3 protein: CASSQEDPDEGFGNIQYF
D gene: -
CDR3 length: 18
clone size: -
V gene: TRBV4-1
J gene: TRBJ2-4

CDR3 DNA: TGCGCCAGCAGCCTCGCGCGGGCCCTTGACTATGGCTACACCTTC
CDR3 protein: CASSLARALDYGYTF
D gene: -
CDR3 length: 15
clone size: -
V gene: TRBV4-3
J gene: TRBJ1-2

CDR3 DNA: TGTGCCAGCAGCTTAGACAGCTTCGCACAGCCCCAGCATTTT
CDR3 protein: CASSLDSFAQPQHF
D gene: -
CDR3 length: 14
clone size: many
V gene: TRBV7-2
J gene: TRBJ1-5

CDR3 DNA: TGTGCCAGCAGCTTTACTCCGACGGATTACGCTGGGGCCAACGTCCTGACTTTC
CDR3 protein: CASSFTPTDYAGANVLTF
D gene: -
CDR3 length: 18
clone size: many
V gene: TRBV7-9
J gene: TRBJ2-6

CDR3 DNA: TGTGCCAGCAGCGTCACTAGCGGAGCTTACAATGAGCAGTTCTTC
CDR3 protein: CASSVTSGAYNEQFF
D gene: TRBD2
CDR3 length: 15
clone size: -
V gene: TRBV9
J gene: TRBJ2-1

CDR3 DNA: TGTGCCAGCAGCTCCCGTCGGGCGCTTGGTCTGGGAAAACTGTTTTTT
CDR3 protein: CASSSRRALGLGKLFF
D gene: -
CDR3 length: 16
clone size: -
V gene: TRBV13
J gene: TRBJ1-4

CDR3 DNA: TGTGCCAGCAGCTTGGTACGGCCAGCGGAGATCTACAATGAGCAGTTCTTC
CDR3 protein: CASSLVRPAEIYNEQFF
D gene: -
CDR3 length: 17
clone size: -
V gene: TRBV5-5
J gene: TRBJ2-1

CDR3 DNA: TGCAGTGCTAGAGTTTTGGGGGCCCTCTTTCAGCCCCAGCATTTT
CDR3 protein: CSARVLGALFQPQHF
D gene: -
CDR3 length: 15
clone size: -
V gene: TRBV20-1
J gene: TRBJ1-5

CDR3 DNA: TGTGCCAGCAGTTTACACGAAACTAATGAAAAACTGTTTTTT
CDR3 protein: CASSLHETNEKLFF
D gene: -
CDR3 length: 14
clone size: few
V gene: TRBV28
J gene: TRBJ1-4

CDR3 DNA: TGCGCCAGCAGCATAGACAGGGGGACCACTGAAGCTTTCTTT
CDR3 protein: CASSIDRGTTEAFF
D gene: TRBD1
CDR3 length: 14
clone size: -
V gene: TRBV4-1
J gene: TRBJ1-1

CDR3 DNA: TGTGCCAGCAGCCCCCCAGGCAGATCGGAAAAACTGTTTTTT
CDR3 protein: CASSPPGRSEKLFF
D gene: -
CDR3 length: 14
clone size: few
V gene: TRBV4-2
J gene: TRBJ1-4

CDR3 DNA: TGTGCTAGTGGTTCCGGGACAGGGTCGGCCAAAAACATTCAGTACTTC
CDR3 protein: CASGSGTGSAKNIQYF
D gene: TRBD1
CDR3 length: 16
clone size: many
V gene: TRBV12-5
J gene: TRBJ2-4

CDR3 DNA: TGTGCCAGCAGTTACTCGTTTCAGGGCACAGAGACCCAGTACTTC
CDR3 protein: CASSYSFQGTETQYF
D gene: -
CDR3 length: 15
clone size: many
V gene: TRBV6-6
J gene: TRBJ2-5

CDR3 DNA: TGTGCCAGCAGTTACGAGGTCAATGAGCAGTTCTTC
CDR3 protein: CASSYEVNEQFF
D gene: -
CDR3 length: 12
clone size: many
V gene: TRBV6-6
J gene: TRBJ2-1

CDR3 DNA: TGTGCCAGCAGGCCCGCGGGGGTTTACTACGAGCAGTACTTC
CDR3 protein: CASRPAGVYYEQYF
D gene: TRBD2
CDR3 length: 14
clone size: -
V gene: TRBV6-5
J gene: TRBJ2-7

CDR3 DNA: TGCAGTGCTCTCGAGGAAGCGGGGGCCTACCGGGAGACCCAGTACTTC
CDR3 protein: CSALEEAGAYRETQYF
D gene: TRBD2
CDR3 length: 16
clone size: -
V gene: TRBV20-1
J gene: TRBJ2-5

CDR3 DNA: TGCGCCAGCAGCCAAGAAGGTAGCGGGGGGGATCAAGAGACCCAGTACTTC
CDR3 protein: CASSQEGSGGDQETQYF
D gene: TRBD2
CDR3 length: 17
clone size: many
V gene: TRBV4-1
J gene: TRBJ2-5

CDR3 DNA: TGTGCCATCAGTGAGTCCCGGACAGGGGCTAACTATGGCTACACCTTC
CDR3 protein: CAISESRTGANYGYTF
D gene: TRBD1
CDR3 length: 16
clone size: few
V gene: TRBV10-3
J gene: TRBJ1-2

CDR3 DNA: TGTGCCAGCAGCTTAGCGGCTGCGGCAGACTATGGCTACACCTTC
CDR3 protein: CASSLAAAADYGYTF
D gene: -
CDR3 length: 15
clone size: many
V gene: TRBV7-2
J gene: TRBJ1-2

CDR3 DNA: TGTGCCAGCAGCTTAGCGCGGGGATATAGCAATCAGCCCCAGCATTTT
CDR3 protein: CASSLARGYSNQPQHF
D gene: -
CDR3 length: 16
clone size: many
V gene: TRBV7-2
J gene: TRBJ1-5

CDR3 DNA: TGTGCCAGCATATCAGGATCTGCTGGCTACACCTTC
CDR3 protein: CASISGSAGYTF
D gene: -
CDR3 length: 12
clone size: -
V gene: TRBV9
J gene: TRBJ1-2

CDR3 DNA: TGTGCCAGCAGCTTAGAAGTGGCTAGCGGGAGCTACGAGCAGTACTTC
CDR3 protein: CASSLEVASGSYEQYF
D gene: TRBD2
CDR3 length: 16
clone size: many
V gene: TRBV7-9
J gene: TRBJ2-7

CDR3 DNA: TGCAGTGCTAGCGGGCCGCTGACTAACTATGGCTACACCTTC
CDR3 protein: CSASGPLTNYGYTF
D gene: -
CDR3 length: 14
clone size: few
V gene: TRBV20-1
J gene: TRBJ1-2

CDR3 DNA: TGTGCCAGCAGGCAAAGCTACGAGCAGTACTTC
CDR3 protein: CASRQSYEQYF
D gene: -
CDR3 length: 11
clone size: -
V gene: TRBV28
J gene: TRBJ2-7

CDR3 DNA: TGTGCCACCACCCCGACAGAGTATAGCAATCAGCCCCAGCATTTT
CDR3 protein: CATTPTEYSNQPQHF
D gene: -
CDR3 length: 15
clone size: -
V gene: TRBV15
J gene: TRBJ1-5

CDR3 DNA: TGCAGTGCTAGAGATCGGGTGGGGGTCGGCACAGATACGCAGTATTTT
CDR3 protein: CSARDRVGVGTDTQYF
D gene: -
CDR3 length: 16
clone size: few
V gene: TRBV20-1
J gene: TRBJ2-3

CDR3 DNA: TGTGCCAGCAGCTTAGCCCCTTGGAGGGGGGCTGAAGCTTTCTTT
CDR3 protein: CASSLAPWRGAEAFF
D gene: -
CDR3 length: 15
clone size: -
V gene: TRBV5-5
J gene: TRBJ1-1

CDR3 DNA: TGCAGCGTTGAAGAGGGTGGGGACAGGTACAATGAGCAGTTCTTC
CDR3 protein: CSVEEGGDRYNEQFF
D gene: TRBD1
CDR3 length: 15
clone size: few
V gene: TRBV29-1
J gene: TRBJ2-1

CDR3 DNA: TGTGCCAGCAGTTCCACCAGGGACAGGGGGACCTACGAGCAGTACTTC
CDR3 protein: CASSSTRDRGTYEQYF
D gene: TRBD1
CDR3 length: 16
clone size: few
V gene: TRBV28
J gene: TRBJ2-7

CDR3 DNA: TGTGCCAGCAGTGAGCAACAGCAAGAGACCCAGTACTTC
CDR3 protein: CASSEQQQETQYF
D gene: -
CDR3 length: 13
clone size: -
V gene: TRBV2
J gene: TRBJ2-5

CDR3 DNA: TGTGCCAGTAGTCCGTTCAATCAGCCCCAGCATTTT
CDR3 protein: CASSPFNQPQHF
D gene: -
CDR3 length: 12
clone size: few
V gene: TRBV19
J gene: TRBJ1-5

CDR3 DNA: TGTGCCAGCAGCCAAGATCGTCGGGGGGGGGCGCGGGAAGATACGCAGTATTTT
CDR3 protein: CASSQDRRGGAREDTQYF
D gene: TRBD2
CDR3 length: 18
clone size: -
V gene: TRBV4-2
J gene: TRBJ2-3

CDR3 DNA: TGTGCCAGCAGTCCGGCTCGGGGGGCCGGTGGCTACACCTTC
CDR3 protein: CASSPARGAGGYTF
D gene: -
CDR3 length: 14
clone size: -
V gene: TRBV28
J gene: TRBJ1-2

CDR3 DNA: TGTGCCAGTAGTGTGGACTCCTACAATGAGCAGTTCTTC
CDR3 protein: CASSVDSYNEQFF
D gene: -
CDR3 length: 13
clone size: few
V gene: TRBV19
J gene: TRBJ2-1

CDR3 DNA: TGTGCCAGCAGTTACTCGATGCCACTTGTGAACACCGGGGAGCTGTTTTTT
CDR3 protein: CASSYSMPLVNTGELFF
D gene: -
CDR3 length: 17
clone size: -
V gene: TRBV6-5
J gene: TRBJ2-2

CDR3 DNA: TGCGCCAGCAGCCAAGTCGTCGTGGCTTACGGGGGGGCACTTAACTCCTACGAGCAGTACTTC
CDR3 protein: CASSQVVVAYGGALNSYEQYF
D gene: TRBD2
CDR3 length: 21
clone size: few
V gene: TRBV4-3
J gene: TRBJ2-7

CDR3 DNA: TGCAGTGCTAGTTCAATGGCCAGAAGCTCCTACAATGAGCAGTTCTTC
CDR3 protein: CSASSMARSSYNEQFF
D gene: -
CDR3 length: 16
clone size: few
V gene: TRBV20-1
J gene: TRBJ2-1

CDR3 DNA: TGTGCCAGCAGTTTATTAGCGGGGGGTCTATTCCAGGGCACAGATACGCAGTATTTT
CDR3 protein: CASSLLAGGLFQGTDTQYF
D gene: TRBD2
CDR3 length: 19
clone size: -
V gene: TRBV27
J gene: TRBJ2-3

CDR3 DNA: TGTGCCAGCAGTTATATGGTCTCTGGGGCCAACGTCCTGACTTTC
CDR3 protein: CASSYMVSGANVLTF
D gene: -
CDR3 length: 15
clone size: -
V gene: TRBV6-1
J gene: TRBJ2-6

CDR3 DNA: TGTGCCACCAGTGACCCGACCGGGGAGCTGTTTTTT
CDR3 protein: CATSDPTGELFF
D gene: -
CDR3 length: 12
clone size: -
V gene: TRBV24-1
J gene: TRBJ2-2

CDR3 DNA: TGTGCCAGTAGTATTTCCGGCGTCTCCTACGAGCAGTACTTC
CDR3 protein: CASSISGVSYEQYF
D gene: -
CDR3 length: 14
clone size: -
V gene: TRBV19
J gene: TRBJ2-7

CDR3 DNA: TGCGCCAGCAGCCAAGGTCTAGTGGGGCGATCTTACAATGAGCAGTTCTTC
CDR3 protein: CASSQGLVGRSYNEQFF
D gene: -
CDR3 length: 17
clone size: -
V gene: TRBV4-1
J gene: TRBJ2-1

CDR3 DNA: TGTGCCAGCAGCTTAATGCAGTCCTACGAGCAGTACTTC
CDR3 protein: CASSLMQSYEQYF
D gene: -
CDR3 length: 13
clone size: few
V gene: TRBV11-1
J gene: TRBJ2-7

CDR3 DNA: TGTGCCAGCAGTTTAGCGCTAGGTCAGCCCCAGCATTTT
CDR3 protein: CASSLALGQPQHF
D gene: -
CDR3 length: 13
clone size: -
V gene: TRBV12-3/TRBV12-4
J gene: TRBJ1-5

CDR3 DNA: TGCAGCGTTGAACCCAGCGGGGAATACAATGAGCAGTTCTTC
CDR3 protein: CSVEPSGEYNEQFF
D gene: TRBD2
CDR3 length: 14
clone size: few
V gene: TRBV29-1
J gene: TRBJ2-1

CDR3 DNA: TGTGCCAGCAGCCGGGACAGGGGGGGGGACACTGAAGCTTTCTTT
CDR3 protein: CASSRDRGGDTEAFF
D gene: TRBD1
CDR3 length: 15
clone size: few
V gene: TRBV25-1
J gene: TRBJ1-1